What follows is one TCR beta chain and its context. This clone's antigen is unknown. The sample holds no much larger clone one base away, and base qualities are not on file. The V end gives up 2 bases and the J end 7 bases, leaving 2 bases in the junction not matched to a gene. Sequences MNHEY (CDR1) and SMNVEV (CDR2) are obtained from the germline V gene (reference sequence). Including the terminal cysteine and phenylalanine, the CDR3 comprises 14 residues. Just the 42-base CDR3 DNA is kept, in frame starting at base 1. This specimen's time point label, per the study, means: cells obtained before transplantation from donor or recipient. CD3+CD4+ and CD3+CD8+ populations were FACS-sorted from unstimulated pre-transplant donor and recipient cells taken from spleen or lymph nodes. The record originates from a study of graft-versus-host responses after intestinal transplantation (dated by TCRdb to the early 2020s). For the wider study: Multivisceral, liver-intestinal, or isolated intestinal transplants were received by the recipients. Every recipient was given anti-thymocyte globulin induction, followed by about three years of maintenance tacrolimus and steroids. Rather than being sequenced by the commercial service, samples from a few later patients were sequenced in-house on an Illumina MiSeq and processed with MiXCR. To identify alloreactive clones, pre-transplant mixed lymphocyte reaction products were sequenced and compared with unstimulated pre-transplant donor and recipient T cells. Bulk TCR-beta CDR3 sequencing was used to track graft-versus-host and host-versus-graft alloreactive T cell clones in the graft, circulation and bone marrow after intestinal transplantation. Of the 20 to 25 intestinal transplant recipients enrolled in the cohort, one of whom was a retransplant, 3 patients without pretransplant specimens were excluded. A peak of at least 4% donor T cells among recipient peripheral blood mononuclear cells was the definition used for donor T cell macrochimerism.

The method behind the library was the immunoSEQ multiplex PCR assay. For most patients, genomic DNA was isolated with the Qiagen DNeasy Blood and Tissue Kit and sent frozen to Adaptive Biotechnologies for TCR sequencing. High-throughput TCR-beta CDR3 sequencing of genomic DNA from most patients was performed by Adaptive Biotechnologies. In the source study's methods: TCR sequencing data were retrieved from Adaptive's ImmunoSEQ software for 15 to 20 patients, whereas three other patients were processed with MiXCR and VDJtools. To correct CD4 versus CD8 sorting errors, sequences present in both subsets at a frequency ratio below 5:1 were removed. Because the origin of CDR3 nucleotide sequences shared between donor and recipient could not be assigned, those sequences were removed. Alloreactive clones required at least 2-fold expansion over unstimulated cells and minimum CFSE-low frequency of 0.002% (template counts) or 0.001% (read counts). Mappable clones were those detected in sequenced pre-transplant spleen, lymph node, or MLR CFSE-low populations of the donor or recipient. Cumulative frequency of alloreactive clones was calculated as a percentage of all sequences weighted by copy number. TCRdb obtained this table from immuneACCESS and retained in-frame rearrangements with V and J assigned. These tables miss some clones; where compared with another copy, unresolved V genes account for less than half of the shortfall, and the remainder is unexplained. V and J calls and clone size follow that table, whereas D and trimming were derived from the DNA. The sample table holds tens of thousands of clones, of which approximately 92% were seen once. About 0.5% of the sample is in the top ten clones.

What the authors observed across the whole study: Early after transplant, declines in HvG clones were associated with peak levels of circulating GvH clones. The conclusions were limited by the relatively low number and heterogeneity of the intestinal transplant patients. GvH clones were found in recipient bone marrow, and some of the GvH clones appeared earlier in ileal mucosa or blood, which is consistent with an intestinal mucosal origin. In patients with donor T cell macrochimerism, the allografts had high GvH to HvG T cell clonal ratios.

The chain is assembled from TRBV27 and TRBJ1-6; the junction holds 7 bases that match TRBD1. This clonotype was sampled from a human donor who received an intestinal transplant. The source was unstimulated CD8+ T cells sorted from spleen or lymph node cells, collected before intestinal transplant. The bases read TGTGCCAGCAGTTTAACAGGGGCAAATTCACCCCTCCACTTT. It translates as CASSLTGANSPLHF.